This T cell receptor beta chain was recorded in a study of CD8 T cells in ankylosing spondylitis. Notes on this clonotype: Its antigen is not known.

General study findings and limits: In reactive arthritis synovial fluid and blood, some motif variants had been reported before. Ankylosing spondylitis blood seemed to carry a telltale TCR beta motif made of under ten highly homologous variants.

The CDR3 covers 16 residues. The V gene lost 1 base and the J gene lost 2 bases, with 12 bases spanning the gap. Germline lookup yields CDR1 MDHEN and CDR2 SYDVKM. TCRdb processed the 5' RACE reads anew with MiXCR; each CDR3 protein has one entry. The sample consists of about 210,000 distinct CDR3 sequences, about 7.3% of them appearing once. The V call is TRBV28, the J call TRBJ1-3; D unresolved. The TCR comes from a male donor with ankylosing spondylitis. Sequencing was performed on blood, either unsorted or a sorted T cell fraction (not recorded which). The chain's CDR3 is CASSLYPTTTGNTIYF. The CDR3 bases are TGTGCCAGCAGTTTATATCCCACGACGACTGGAAACACCATATATTTT.